The 3 T cell receptor beta chains in this list originate from one sample, sequenced in a study of T cell responses to AZD1222 COVID-19 vaccine. Here immunoSEQ multiplex PCR was the method, and the copy in TCRdb shows in-frame clones only, minus some. The table lists about 130,000 clones, just under 95% of them singletons. Material: peripheral blood, obtained on day 0 of AZD1222 vaccination. The receptors were gathered from an adult in good health.

CDR3 nucleotide sequence: TGTGCCAGCTCACTGTTGACTATGGCTAGCGGGAGTGGGTCCTACGAGCAGTACTTC. This codes for CASSLLTMASGSGSYEQYF. The genes are TRBV18 and TRBJ2-7, with 10 bases aligning to TRBD2. Germline assignment: CDR1 KGHSH and CDR2 LQKENI. The CDR3 is made up of 19 amino acids. Germline trimming cut 4 bases from V and 1 base from J; bases unmatched to any gene: 16.

The rearrangement joins TRBV5-1 to TRBJ2-7, with a tentative D call TRBD2 (7 bases). Trimming left V 5 bases short and J 1 base short, with 13 bases between. Looked up from germline, CDR1 is SGHRS and CDR2 is YFSETQ. The length of the CDR3 is 14 residues. CDR3 DNA: TGCGCCAGCAGGAGGGGGAGGGATTCCTACGAGCAGTACTTC. Protein product: CASRRGRDSYEQYF.

The chain recombines TRBV5-6 with TRBJ1-4; D is ambiguous. CDR3 length: 15 residues. Trimming left V 1 base short and J 8 bases short, with 15 bases between. The V gene's germline CDR1 is SGHDT and CDR2 YYEEEE. DNA for the CDR3: TGTGCCAGCAGCTTGACCGAGGGAGGATGGGAAAAACTGTTTTTT. This codes for CASSLTEGGWEKLFF.